This record looks at one TCR beta chain sequence and its context. What it recognizes is unknown. This record comes from a study of lymphopenia after photon versus proton radiotherapy. Overall study findings and caveats: Authors raise, but do not show, better survival with proton therapy. After lymphocyte nadir, photon-treated repertoires showed oligoclonal expansion, especially CD8+ Temra. In patients who died, overall survival fell as post-nadir TCR diversity dropped more. Relative stability marked proton patients; photon patients lost diversity and naive cells.

The CDR3 has 15 residues. Trimming left V 5 bases short and J 10 bases short, with 23 bases between. CDR1 SNHLY and CDR2 FYNNEI come from the germline V gene. Sequenced by immunoSEQ multiplex PCR; TCRdb stores in-frame clones only, minus some. Among about 70,000 clones listed, around 92% were seen once. The receptor was derived from a woman aged 40 to 50 with cholangiocarcinoma. The chain links TRBV2 to TRBJ1-1, with D maybe TRBD1 (6 bases). The sequenced sample was peripheral blood, obtained from a patient treated with photon-based radiotherapy. This chain's CDR3 is CASSHVTGQSSRAFF. The CDR3 bases are TGTGCCAGCAGTCACGTCACCGGACAGTCCTCCCGAGCTTTCTTT.